Listed below are T cell receptor beta chains from one sample, sequenced in a study of radiation and T cells in renal cell carcinoma. Sequenced by immunoSEQ multiplex PCR; TCRdb stores in-frame clones only, minus some. Of 17,000 or so clones listed, roughly 58% are singletons. The sequences come from tumor tissue, collected from a patient whose treatment included radiotherapy and nephrectomy. Every receptor here comes from a man aged 50 or older with renal cell carcinoma. Both conserved end residues are part of each CDR3. D genes are given only for firm matches. Clone size is shown for a subset of rows, as once, few, many or a class of expanded clone.

v_call: TRBV2
d_call: -
clone_size: medium-sized
j_call: TRBJ2-7
cdr3_nt: TGTGCCAGCAGCGCCCTCAACTACGGGGGTGCCGGGGACGAGCAGTACTTC
cdr3_aa: CASSALNYGGAGDEQYF

v_call: TRBV5-1
d_call: TRBD1
clone_size: -
j_call: TRBJ1-1
cdr3_nt: TGCGCCAGCAGCTTGGGGGCCGGACAGGGACCTGAAGCTTTCTTT
cdr3_aa: CASSLGAGQGPEAFF

v_call: TRBV19
d_call: -
clone_size: -
j_call: TRBJ1-6
cdr3_nt: TGTGCCAGTAAAAGAGGGCGGGATAATTCACCCCTCCACTTT
cdr3_aa: CASKRGRDNSPLHF

v_call: TRBV29-1
d_call: -
clone_size: once
j_call: TRBJ2-4
cdr3_nt: TGCAGCGTTGGGGGCCCGAGCCTGGTAAACATTCAGTACTTC
cdr3_aa: CSVGGPSLVNIQYF

v_call: TRBV27
d_call: -
clone_size: -
j_call: TRBJ1-2
cdr3_nt: TGTGCCAGCAGTTTCACCGGTGTGGGGGGTGGCTACACCTTC
cdr3_aa: CASSFTGVGGGYTF

v_call: TRBV5-1
d_call: -
clone_size: -
j_call: TRBJ1-2
cdr3_nt: TGCGCCAGCGGCGAGATTTCTAACTATGGCTACACCTTC
cdr3_aa: CASGEISNYGYTF

v_call: TRBV7-9
d_call: -
clone_size: few
j_call: TRBJ2-5
cdr3_nt: TGTGCCAGCAGTAGCGGACAGGCAAGCCCCAGGGAGACCCAGTACTTC
cdr3_aa: CASSSGQASPRETQYF

v_call: TRBV6-5
d_call: -
clone_size: few
j_call: TRBJ1-1
cdr3_nt: TGTGCCAGCACCCCCCAGCGGGGTTTAAGTGAAGCTTTCTTT
cdr3_aa: CASTPQRGLSEAFF

v_call: TRBV6-6
d_call: TRBD1
clone_size: medium-sized
j_call: TRBJ1-1
cdr3_nt: TGTGCCAGCAGTTACTCGACAGGGTGGGGCACTGAAGCTTTCTTT
cdr3_aa: CASSYSTGWGTEAFF

v_call: TRBV11-1
d_call: -
clone_size: -
j_call: TRBJ2-6
cdr3_nt: TGTGCCAGCAGCCCCAAAGGGGTCAGGTCTGGGGCCAACGTCCTGACTTTC
cdr3_aa: CASSPKGVRSGANVLTF

v_call: TRBV27
d_call: -
clone_size: few
j_call: TRBJ1-2
cdr3_nt: TGTGCCAGCAGTTTATACGGCGCTGGGCAGGGAGGCTACACCTTC
cdr3_aa: CASSLYGAGQGGYTF

v_call: TRBV7-6
d_call: TRBD1
clone_size: -
j_call: TRBJ2-7
cdr3_nt: TGTGCCAGCAGCTTCGTACAGGGGGTCTCCTTCGAGCAGTACTTC
cdr3_aa: CASSFVQGVSFEQYF

v_call: TRBV19
d_call: -
clone_size: medium-sized
j_call: TRBJ1-1
cdr3_nt: TGTGCCAGTAGTATAGGTTTGGGCAGCTACATGAACACTGAAGCTTTCTTT
cdr3_aa: CASSIGLGSYMNTEAFF

v_call: TRBV7-9
d_call: -
clone_size: -
j_call: TRBJ2-3
cdr3_nt: TGTGCCAGCAGCTTAGGTTGGATTCCGGGATCAGATACGCAGTATTTT
cdr3_aa: CASSLGWIPGSDTQYF

v_call: TRBV5-1
d_call: TRBD2
clone_size: -
j_call: TRBJ2-1
cdr3_nt: TGCGCCAGCAGCCGGACTAGCGGGAGGCTCTCCTACAATGAGCAGTTCTTC
cdr3_aa: CASSRTSGRLSYNEQFF

v_call: TRBV2
d_call: -
clone_size: -
j_call: TRBJ1-1
cdr3_nt: TGTGCCAGCAGTCTGGGACTGGGGATGAACACTGAAGCTTTCTTT
cdr3_aa: CASSLGLGMNTEAFF

v_call: TRBV7-2
d_call: -
clone_size: -
j_call: TRBJ2-1
cdr3_nt: TGTGCCAGCATCCCAGGGGGGCAGGGTAATGAGCAGTTCTTC
cdr3_aa: CASIPGGQGNEQFF